Presented here are 18 T cell receptor beta chains from one specimen sequenced in a study of blood T cell repertoires in COVID-19. TCRdb's table, derived via immunoSEQ multiplex PCR, lists solely in-frame clones and lacks some. The sample holds over 80,000 clones, over 75% seen once. The sequencing input was peripheral blood. The origin of the receptors is a human donor in a cohort sampled during active COVID-19.

The chain recombines TRBV5-4 with TRBJ2-7; 7 bases are a match to TRBD1. J lost 2 bases, V lost 0 bases, and 5 bases had no gene match. CDR1 and CDR2 (germline): SGHNT, YYREEE (reference sequence). The CDR3 loop spans 15 amino acids. Here the CDR3 DNA reads TGTGCCAGCAGCTTGGCCGACAGGGTCCCCTACGAGCAGTACTTC. This translates into CASSLADRVPYEQYF.

The chain recombines TRBV7-3 with TRBJ2-1; 7 bases are shared with TRBD2. Germline CDR1 is SGHTA and CDR2 is FQGTGA. The V segment lost 5 bases and the J segment 4 bases; nucleotides outside the gene matches: 20. The CDR3 contains 19 residues. CDR3 DNA: TGTGCCAGCAGCCCTATTTTCCCTAGCGGCCCCGCGAAATACAATGAGCAGTTCTTC. Translation: CASSPIFPSGPAKYNEQFF.

This rearrangement joins TRBV9 to TRBJ2-1; 11 nucleotides line up with TRBD2. The CDR3 contains 16 residues. After removal of 3 bases from V and 7 bases from J, the junction contained 9 bases not matched to a gene. Germline values: CDR1 SGDLS, CDR2 YYNGEE. This CDR3 is CASSADTSGRWNEQFF. CDR3 nucleotide sequence: TGTGCCAGCAGCGCAGACACTAGCGGGAGATGGAATGAGCAGTTCTTC.

The rearrangement links TRBV5-1 to TRBJ2-7, with D perhaps TRBD1 (6 bases). Germline V gene sequence: CDR1 SGHRS, CDR2 YFSETQ. Trimming left V 0 bases short and J 4 bases short, with 14 bases between. This CDR3 has 15 residues. CDR3 sequence (DNA): TGCGCCAGCAGCTTGGGTGGACAGCAGATATACGAGCAGTACTTC. It yields the protein CASSLGGQQIYEQYF.

This clone has a handful of counts. The rearrangement joins TRBV6-1 to TRBJ2-5; D is undetermined. The CDR3 sequence is 16 residues long. The germline gives CDR1 MNHNS, CDR2 SASEGT. Deletions cut 0 bases from V and 1 base from J, with 12 bases between. The CDR3 DNA is TGTGCCAGCAGTGAAGCGCTCTACAGAGTCCAAGAGACCCAGTACTTC. Translation gives CASSEALYRVQETQYF.

The chain is built from TRBV11-1 and TRBJ1-6; no clear D gene. The V end was cut by 6 bases, the J end by 0 bases, with 3 bases between. CDR1 SGHAT and CDR2 FQDESV come from the germline V gene (reference sequence). This CDR3 contains 13 residues. CDR3 in DNA: TGTGCCAGCAGGAGCTCCTATAATTCACCCCTCCACTTT. Translating it yields CASRSSYNSPLHF.

The chain employs TRBV10-3 and TRBJ2-7; 11 nucleotides agree with TRBD2. Per the germline V gene, CDR1 is ENHRY and CDR2 is SYGVKD. The CDR3 runs 19 residues. Unmatched junction bases numbered 10, after V lost 0 bases and J lost 0 bases. The CDR3 spells CAISESPASGRISSYEQYF. The CDR3 bases are TGTGCCATCAGTGAGTCCCCGGCTAGCGGGAGGATCAGCTCCTACGAGCAGTACTTC.

This chain's CDR3 is CASSLGGSRGDEQFF. The CDR3 bases are TGCGCCAGCAGCTTGGGAGGGTCCCGGGGGGATGAGCAGTTCTTC. The chain has TRBV5-1 and TRBJ2-1; 7 bases agree with TRBD2. Germline V CDR1 and CDR2: SGHRS, YFSETQ. The junction had 8 bases not matched to a gene; V was cut back by 0 bases and J by 8 bases. This CDR3 region has 15 residues.

This clone appeared once. V usage is TRBV11-3 and J usage is TRBJ1-6, with D possibly matching TRBD1 (5 bases). Germline V gene sequence: CDR1 SGHNT, CDR2 YENEEA. Trimming pared 0 bases from V and 10 bases from J, leaving 7 bases between. This CDR3 is 13 amino acids long. In nucleotides, the CDR3 is TGTGCCAGCAGCTTAGATGGGGCGTCACCCCTCCACTTT. It translates to CASSLDGASPLHF.

The J gene is TRBJ2-5, the V gene TRBV7-9; maybe TRBD1 (5 bases). There are 15 residues in the CDR3. The V gene's germline CDR1 is SEHNR and CDR2 FQNEAQ (reference sequence). V was clipped by 10 bases and J by 2 bases, with 20 bases between them. The CDR3 DNA reads TGTGCCATCCTCTTCCTGGCAGGGCAGCAAGAGACCCAGTACTTC. It codes for CAILFLAGQQETQYF.

The DNA for the CDR3 is TGTGCCAGCAGCGTGGGACAGGGAACGTATCAGCCCCAGCATTTT. Encoded protein: CASSVGQGTYQPQHF. The J gene is TRBJ1-5, the V gene TRBV6-5; TRBD1 matches at 9 bases. V shed 6 bases, J shed 5 bases, and the junction held 8 bases outside the gene matches. The CDR3 length is 15 residues. The germline gives CDR1 MNHEY, CDR2 SVGAGI.

The rearrangement joins TRBV11-2 to TRBJ2-7; D not resolved. Between the trimmed V and J ends, which lost 1 base and 0 bases, there was a span of 4 bases. Germline V gene sequence: CDR1 SGHAT, CDR2 FQNNGV. There are 13 residues in the CDR3. The CDR3 loop is CASSLARSYEQYF. As DNA, the CDR3 is TGTGCCAGCAGCTTAGCCCGCTCCTACGAGCAGTACTTC.

DNA for the CDR3: TGTGCCAGTAGTATAGCAGGGCAAGGCCATCAGCCCCAGCATTTT. Translated: CASSIAGQGHQPQHF. The rearrangement links TRBV19 to TRBJ1-5; a weak D match, TRBD1 (5 bases). The CDR3 is made up of 15 amino acids. Germline V CDR1 and CDR2: LNHDA, SQIVND (reference sequence). The V end lost 1 base, the J end lost 5 bases, and 12 bases lay between the germline ends.

This chain links TRBV19 with TRBJ2-1; 12 nucleotides agree with TRBD2. CDR1 is LNHDA, CDR2 SQIVND, per germline (reference sequence). The CDR3 is 14 residues long. V shed 5 bases and J 7 bases; nucleotides not matched to a gene: 3. Here the CDR3 DNA reads TGTGCCAGTAGTTGGACTAGCGGGATAAATGAGCAGTTCTTC. Translating gives CASSWTSGINEQFF.

The gene calls are TRBV23-1 and TRBJ2-5, with D perhaps matching TRBD1 (5 bases). TRBV23-1 falls under the ORF class, with uncertain function. V was clipped by 2 bases and J by 4 bases, with 11 bases between them. This CDR3 contains 14 residues. The chain's CDR3 is CASSQRERGETQYF. As DNA, the CDR3 is TGCGCCAGCAGTCAACGCGAAAGGGGAGAGACCCAGTACTTC.

The gene calls are TRBV27 and TRBJ2-1; 10 positions match TRBD2. The CDR3 covers 15 residues. The germline V gene encodes CDR1 MNHEY and CDR2 SMNVEV (reference sequence). The ends lost 5 bases at V and 8 bases at J; junction bases unmatched: 9. The CDR3 region is CASSTPSGSRYEQFF. CDR3 nucleotide sequence: TGTGCCAGCAGTACTCCTAGCGGGAGTCGCTATGAGCAGTTCTTC.

The chain carries TRBV11-2 and TRBJ2-2, with 7 nucleotides matching TRBD1. Germline V gene lookup returns CDR1 SGHAT and CDR2 FQNNGV. The CDR3 loop spans 15 amino acids. The trim removed 0 bases at V and 4 bases at J, leaving 2 bases unmatched. The CDR3 loop reads CASSLEGGFTGELFF. CDR3 in DNA: TGTGCCAGCAGCTTAGAAGGGGGCTTCACCGGGGAGCTGTTTTTT.

The rearrangement uses TRBV25-1 and TRBJ1-1; D possibly corresponds to TRBD1 (6 bases). The CDR3 runs 14 residues. The germline V and J ends were trimmed by 8 bases and 3 bases, with 16 bases remaining between them. Germline V CDR1 and CDR2: MGHDK, SYGVNS. CDR3 amino acids: CASGRGRGDTEAFF. The DNA for the CDR3 is TGTGCCAGCGGGCGGGGGCGCGGGGACACTGAAGCTTTCTTT.